This T cell receptor (beta chain) was recorded in a study of blood T cells in healthy people across ages. On this clonotype itself: Its matching antigen is unknown.

A J-beta primer mix and a sample-barcoded 5' primer were used in a second PCR of roughly 7 to 12 cycles. Each cDNA molecule received a tag from a template-switch adaptor that had 12 random nucleotides. TCRdb redid the calling of the 5' RACE reads with MiXCR, one entry per CDR3 protein. Of approximately 800,000 distinct CDR3 sequences in the sample, about 36% were seen once. Study results and caveats: Observed TCR beta diversity showed a strong correlation with the percentage of naive T cells as measured by flow cytometry. Per-million-T-cell TCR beta diversity fell roughly linearly with age. Estimates of total diversity, which came from one million sequenced T cells, were considered to be underestimates.

The CDR3 runs to 14 residues. Germline CDR1 MNHNS, CDR2 SASEGT. V lost 10 bases and J lost 0, with 16 bases in between. The chain uses TRBV6-1 and TRBJ2-7, with a tentative D call TRBD2 (6 bases). The specimen sequenced was blood. The clonotype originates from a man between 18 and 29 years old in good health. Here the CDR3 reads CAISRDWSSYEQYF. CDR3 sequence (DNA): TGTGCCATATCTCGGGACTGGAGCTCCTACGAGCAGTACTTC.